This T cell receptor (beta chain) was captured in a study of blood T cells in healthy people across ages. A sample-barcoded 5' primer and a J-beta primer mix were used in a second PCR of about 7 to 11 cycles. A single record per CDR3 protein comes from TCRdb applying MiXCR to the 5' RACE reads. The sample consists of 1.4 million to 1.5 million distinct CDR3 sequences, about 40% of them appearing once. The CDR3 runs 11 residues. Deletions cut 7 bases from V and 16 bases from J, with 19 bases between. Germline V gene sequence: CDR1 SQVTM, CDR2 ANQGSEA. A few counts support this clonotype. This clonotype was obtained from a woman between 18 and 29 years old in good health. The rearrangement joins TRBV29-1 to TRBJ1-4, with D uncertain. Specimen: blood. CDR3 bases: TGCAGCGGTGCATTGTCTAATGAGAGGTTTTTT. As protein: CSGALSNERFF.